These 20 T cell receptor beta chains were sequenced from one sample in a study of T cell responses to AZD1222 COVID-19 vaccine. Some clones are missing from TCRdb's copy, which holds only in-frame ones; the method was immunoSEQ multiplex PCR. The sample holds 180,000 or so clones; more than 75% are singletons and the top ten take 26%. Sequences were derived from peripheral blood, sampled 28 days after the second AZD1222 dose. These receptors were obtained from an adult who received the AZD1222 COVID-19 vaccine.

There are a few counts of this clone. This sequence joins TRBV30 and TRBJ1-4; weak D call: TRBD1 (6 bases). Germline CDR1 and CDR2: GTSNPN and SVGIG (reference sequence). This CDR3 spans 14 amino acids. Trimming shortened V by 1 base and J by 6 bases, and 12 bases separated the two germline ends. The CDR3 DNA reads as TGTGCCTGGAGTGAAGGGGGGATGGATGAAAAACTGTTTTTT. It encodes CAWSEGGMDEKLFF.

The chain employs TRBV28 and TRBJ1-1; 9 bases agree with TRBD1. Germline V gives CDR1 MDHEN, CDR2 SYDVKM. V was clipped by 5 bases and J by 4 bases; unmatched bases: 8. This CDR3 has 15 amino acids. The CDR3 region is CASSRYRGRATEAFF. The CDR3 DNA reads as TGTGCCAGCAGTCGCTACAGGGGGCGAGCCACTGAAGCTTTCTTT.

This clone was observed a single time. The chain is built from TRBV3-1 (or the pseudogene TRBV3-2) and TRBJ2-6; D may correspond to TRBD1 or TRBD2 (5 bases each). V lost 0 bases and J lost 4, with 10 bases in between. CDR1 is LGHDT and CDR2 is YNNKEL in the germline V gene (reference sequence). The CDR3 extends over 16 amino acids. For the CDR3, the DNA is TGTGCCAGCAGCCAAGATGGGGGATCCGGGGCCAACGTCCTGACTTTC. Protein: CASSQDGGSGANVLTF.

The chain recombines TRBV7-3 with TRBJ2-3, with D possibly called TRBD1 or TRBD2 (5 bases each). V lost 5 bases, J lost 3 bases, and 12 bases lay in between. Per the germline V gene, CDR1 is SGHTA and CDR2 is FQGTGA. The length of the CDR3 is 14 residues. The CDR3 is CASSRLGTTDTQYF. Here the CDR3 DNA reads TGTGCCAGCAGCCGACTCGGGACGACAGATACGCAGTATTTT. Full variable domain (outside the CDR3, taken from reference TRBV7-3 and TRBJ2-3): GAGVSQTPSNKVTEKGKYVELRCDPISGHTALYWYRQSLGQGPEFLIYFQGTGAADDSGLPNDRFFAVRPEGSVSTLKIQRTERGDSAVYLCASSRLGTTDTQYFGPGTRLTVL.

The CDR3 sequence: CASKITSGNTDTQYF. The CDR3 DNA reads as TGTGCCAGCAAAATCACTAGCGGGAACACAGATACGCAGTATTTT. V is TRBV6-5 and J is TRBJ2-3; 10 bases map to TRBD2. The CDR3 is 15 residues long. With 7 bases clipped from V and 2 bases from J, the junction kept 6 bases outside the gene matches. The V gene's germline CDR1 is MNHEY and CDR2 SVGAGI.

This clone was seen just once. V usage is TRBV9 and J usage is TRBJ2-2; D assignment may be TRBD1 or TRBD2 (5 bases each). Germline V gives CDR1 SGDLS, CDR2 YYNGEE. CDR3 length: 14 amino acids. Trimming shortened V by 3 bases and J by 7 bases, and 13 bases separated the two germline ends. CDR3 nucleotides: TGTGCCAGCAGCGGTGAGGGGCTGGGCGGGGAGCTGTTTTTT. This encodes CASSGEGLGGELFF.

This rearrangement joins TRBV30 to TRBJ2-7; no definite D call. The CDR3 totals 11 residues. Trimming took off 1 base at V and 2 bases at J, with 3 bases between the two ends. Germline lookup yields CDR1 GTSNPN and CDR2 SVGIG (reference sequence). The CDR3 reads CAWSGAYEQYF. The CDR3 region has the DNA TGTGCCTGGAGTGGAGCCTACGAGCAGTACTTC.

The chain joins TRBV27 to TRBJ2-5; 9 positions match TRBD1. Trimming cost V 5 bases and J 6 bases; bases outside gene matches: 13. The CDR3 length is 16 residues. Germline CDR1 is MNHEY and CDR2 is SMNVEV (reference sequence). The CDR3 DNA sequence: TGTGCCAGCAGTCCTTACGGGACAGGGACGGCACAGACCCAGTACTTC. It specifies CASSPYGTGTAQTQYF.

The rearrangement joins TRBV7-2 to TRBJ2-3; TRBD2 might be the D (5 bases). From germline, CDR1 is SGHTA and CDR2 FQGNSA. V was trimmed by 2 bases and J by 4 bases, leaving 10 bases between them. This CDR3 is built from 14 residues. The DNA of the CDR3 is TGTGCCAGCAGCTTAAATACTAGACCAGATACGCAGTATTTT. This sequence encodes CASSLNTRPDTQYF.

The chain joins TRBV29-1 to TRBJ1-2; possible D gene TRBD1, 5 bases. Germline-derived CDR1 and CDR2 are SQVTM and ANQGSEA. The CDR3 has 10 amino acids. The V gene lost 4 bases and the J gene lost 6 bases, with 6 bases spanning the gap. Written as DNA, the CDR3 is TGCAGCGTTGTGGGGGATGGCTACACCTTC. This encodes CSVVGDGYTF.

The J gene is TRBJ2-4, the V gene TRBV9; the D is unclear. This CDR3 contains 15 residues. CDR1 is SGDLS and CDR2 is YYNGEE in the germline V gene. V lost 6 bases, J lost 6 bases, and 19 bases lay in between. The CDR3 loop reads CASTPSGLKGNIQYF. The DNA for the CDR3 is TGTGCCAGCACCCCCAGTGGGCTAAAGGGAAACATTCAGTACTTC.

The CDR3 coding sequence is TGTGCCAGTAGTATAGATCCGACATCCTACGAGCAGTACTTC. It codes for CASSIDPTSYEQYF. V is TRBV19 and J is TRBJ2-7; D remains ambiguous. The CDR3 runs 14 residues. Germline CDR1 reads LNHDA; CDR2 reads SQIVND (reference sequence). V was pared by 0 bases and J by 1 base, with 7 bases between.

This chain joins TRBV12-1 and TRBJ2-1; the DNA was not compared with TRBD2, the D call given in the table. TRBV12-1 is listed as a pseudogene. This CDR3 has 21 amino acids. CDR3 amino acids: CASSFIPNRRHPSGGINEQFF. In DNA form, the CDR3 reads TGTGCCAGCAGCTTTATTCCAAATCGTAGGCACCCTAGCGGGGGAATCAATGAGCAGTTCTTC.

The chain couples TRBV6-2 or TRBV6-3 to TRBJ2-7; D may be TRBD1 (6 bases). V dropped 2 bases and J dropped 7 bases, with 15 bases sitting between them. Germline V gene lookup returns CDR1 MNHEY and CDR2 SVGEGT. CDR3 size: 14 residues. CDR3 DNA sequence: TGTGCCAGCAGTTACCAGGGGAGCTCTCGGGAGCAGTACTTC. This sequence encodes CASSYQGSSREQYF.

CDR3 DNA sequence: TGTGCCACCAGTGATACGACTAGCGGGTTTACAGATACGCAGTATTTT. It translates to CATSDTTSGFTDTQYF. The chain uses TRBV24-1 and TRBJ2-3; TRBD2 aligns across 10 bases. The CDR3 has 16 amino acids. Germline V CDR1 and CDR2: KGHDR, SFDVKD. The junction had 5 bases not matched to a gene; V was cut back by 3 bases and J by 3 bases.

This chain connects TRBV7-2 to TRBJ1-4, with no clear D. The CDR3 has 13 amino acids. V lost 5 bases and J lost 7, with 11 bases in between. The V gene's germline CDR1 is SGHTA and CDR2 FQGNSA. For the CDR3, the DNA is TGTGCCAGCAGCGCTGGACCGGGTGAAAAACTGTTTTTT. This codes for CASSAGPGEKLFF.

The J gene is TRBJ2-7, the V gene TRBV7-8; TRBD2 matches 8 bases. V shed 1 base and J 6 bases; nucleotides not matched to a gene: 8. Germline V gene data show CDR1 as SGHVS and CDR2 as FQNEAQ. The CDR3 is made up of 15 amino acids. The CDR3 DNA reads TGTGCCAGCAGCTTAGTCGGGACTAGAAATTCCGAGCAGTACTTC. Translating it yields CASSLVGTRNSEQYF. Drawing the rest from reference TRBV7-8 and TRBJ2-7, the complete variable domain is GAGVSQSPRYKVAKRGQDVALRCDPISGHVSLFWYQQALGQGPEFLTYFQNEAQLDKSGLPSDRFFAERPEGSVSTLKIQRTQQEDSAVYLCASSLVGTRNSEQYFGPGTRLTVT.

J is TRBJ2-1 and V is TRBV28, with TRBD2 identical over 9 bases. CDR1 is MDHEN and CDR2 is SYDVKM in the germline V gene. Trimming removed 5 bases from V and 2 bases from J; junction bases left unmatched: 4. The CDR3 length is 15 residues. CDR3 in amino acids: CASSHSGRTYNEQFF. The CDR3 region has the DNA TGTGCCAGCAGTCATAGCGGGAGAACCTACAATGAGCAGTTCTTC.

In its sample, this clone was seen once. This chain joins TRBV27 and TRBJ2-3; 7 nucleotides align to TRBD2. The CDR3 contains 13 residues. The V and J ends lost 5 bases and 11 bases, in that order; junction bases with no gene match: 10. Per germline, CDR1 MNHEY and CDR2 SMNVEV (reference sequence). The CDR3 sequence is CASSLMRGGGQYF. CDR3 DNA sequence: TGTGCCAGCAGTCTAATGCGTGGGGGGGGGCAGTATTTT.

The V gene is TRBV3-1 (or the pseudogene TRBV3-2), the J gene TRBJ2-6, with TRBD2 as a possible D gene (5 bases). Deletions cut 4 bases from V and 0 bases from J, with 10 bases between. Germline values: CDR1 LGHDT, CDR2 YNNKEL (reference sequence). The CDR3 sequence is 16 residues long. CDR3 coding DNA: TGTGCCAGCAGCCTTACAGCGGTCTCTGGGGCCAACGTCCTGACTTTC. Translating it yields CASSLTAVSGANVLTF.